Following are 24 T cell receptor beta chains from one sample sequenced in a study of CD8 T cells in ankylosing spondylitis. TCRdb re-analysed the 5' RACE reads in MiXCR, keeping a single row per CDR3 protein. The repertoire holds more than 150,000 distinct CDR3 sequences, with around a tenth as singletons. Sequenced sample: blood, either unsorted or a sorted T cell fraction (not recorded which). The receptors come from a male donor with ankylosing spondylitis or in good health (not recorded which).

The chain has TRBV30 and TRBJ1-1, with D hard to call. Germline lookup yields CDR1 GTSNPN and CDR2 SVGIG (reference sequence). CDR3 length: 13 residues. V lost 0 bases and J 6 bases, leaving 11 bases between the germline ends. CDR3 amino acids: CAWSVSQVAEAFF. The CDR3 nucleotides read TGTGCCTGGAGTGTTAGTCAGGTGGCTGAAGCTTTCTTT. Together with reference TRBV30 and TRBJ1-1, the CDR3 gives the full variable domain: SQTIHQWPATLVQPVGSPLSLECTVEGTSNPNLYWYRQAAGRGLQLLFYSVGIGQISSEVPQNLSASRPQDRQFILSSKKLLLSDSGFYLCAWSVSQVAEAFFGQGTRLTVV.

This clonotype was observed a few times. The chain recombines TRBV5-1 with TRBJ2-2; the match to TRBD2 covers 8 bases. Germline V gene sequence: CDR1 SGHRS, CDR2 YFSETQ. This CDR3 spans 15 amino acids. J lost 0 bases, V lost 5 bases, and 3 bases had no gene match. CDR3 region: CASSSGGPNTGELFF. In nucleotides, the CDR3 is TGCGCCAGCAGTTCGGGGGGGCCGAACACCGGGGAGCTGTTTTTT.

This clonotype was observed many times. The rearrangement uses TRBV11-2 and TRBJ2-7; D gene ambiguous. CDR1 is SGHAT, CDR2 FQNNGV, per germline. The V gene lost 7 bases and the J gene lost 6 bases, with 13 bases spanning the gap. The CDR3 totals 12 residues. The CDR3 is CASTALPSEQYF. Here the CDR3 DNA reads TGTGCCAGCACCGCCCTCCCCTCCGAGCAGTACTTC.

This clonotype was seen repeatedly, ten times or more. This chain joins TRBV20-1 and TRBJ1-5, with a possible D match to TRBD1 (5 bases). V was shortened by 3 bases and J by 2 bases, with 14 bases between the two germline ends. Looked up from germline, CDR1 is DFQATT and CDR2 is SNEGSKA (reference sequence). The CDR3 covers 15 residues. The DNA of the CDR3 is TGCAGTGCTAGGCCAGGGTTGGGCGGCAATCAGCCCCAGCATTTT. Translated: CSARPGLGGNQPQHF.

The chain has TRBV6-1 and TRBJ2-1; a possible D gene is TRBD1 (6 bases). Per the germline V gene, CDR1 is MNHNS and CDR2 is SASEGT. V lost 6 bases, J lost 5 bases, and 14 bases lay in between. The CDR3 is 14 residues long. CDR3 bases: TGTGCCAGCAGGTCAGGGGATTTCCACAATGAGCAGTTCTTC. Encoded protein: CASRSGDFHNEQFF.

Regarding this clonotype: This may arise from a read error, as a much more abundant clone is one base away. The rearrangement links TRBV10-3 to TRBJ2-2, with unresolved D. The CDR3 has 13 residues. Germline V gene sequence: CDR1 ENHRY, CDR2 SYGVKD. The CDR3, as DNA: TGTGCCATCAGGGCTTTGAACACCGAGGAGCTGTTTTTT. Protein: CAIRALNTEELFF.

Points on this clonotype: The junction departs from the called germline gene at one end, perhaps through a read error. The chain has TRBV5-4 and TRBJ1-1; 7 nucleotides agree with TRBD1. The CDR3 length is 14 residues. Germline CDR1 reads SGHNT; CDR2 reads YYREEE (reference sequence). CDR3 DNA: TGTGCCAGCAGCCCCCAGACAGGGAACACTAAAGCTTTCTTT. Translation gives CASSPQTGNTKAFF.

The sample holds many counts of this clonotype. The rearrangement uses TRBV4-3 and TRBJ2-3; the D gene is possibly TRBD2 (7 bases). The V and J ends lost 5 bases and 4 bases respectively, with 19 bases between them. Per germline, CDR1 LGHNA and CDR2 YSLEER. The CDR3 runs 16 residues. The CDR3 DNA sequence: TGCGCCAGCAGCACCGGGGGCAGCGGGGAACCAGATACGCAGTATTTT. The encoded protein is CASSTGGSGEPDTQYF.

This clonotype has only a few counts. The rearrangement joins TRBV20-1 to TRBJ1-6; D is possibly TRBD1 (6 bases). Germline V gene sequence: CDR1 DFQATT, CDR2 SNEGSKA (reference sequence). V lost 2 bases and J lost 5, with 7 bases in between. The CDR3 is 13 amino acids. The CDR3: CSARRGHNSPLHF. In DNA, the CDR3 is TGCAGTGCTAGACGGGGGCATAATTCACCCCTCCACTTT.

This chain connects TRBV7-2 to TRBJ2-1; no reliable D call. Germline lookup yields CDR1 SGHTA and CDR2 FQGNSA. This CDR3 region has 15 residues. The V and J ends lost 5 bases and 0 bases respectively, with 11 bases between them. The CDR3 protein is CASSPSKSSYNEQFF. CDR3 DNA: TGTGCCAGCAGCCCCAGTAAAAGCTCCTACAATGAGCAGTTCTTC.

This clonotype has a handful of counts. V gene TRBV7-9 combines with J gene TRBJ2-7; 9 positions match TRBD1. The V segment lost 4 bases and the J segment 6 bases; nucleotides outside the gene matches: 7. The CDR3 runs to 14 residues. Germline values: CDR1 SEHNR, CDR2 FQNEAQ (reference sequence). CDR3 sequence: CASSSGTGIVEQYF. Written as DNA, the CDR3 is TGTGCCAGCAGCTCCGGGACAGGGATTGTCGAGCAGTACTTC.

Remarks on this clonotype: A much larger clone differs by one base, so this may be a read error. CDR3 region: CANSPFQGTNTEAFF. Here the CDR3 DNA reads TGTGCCAACTCACCATTCCAAGGGACGAACACTGAAGCTTTCTTT. The chain has TRBV18 and TRBJ1-1, with TRBD1 as a possible D gene (5 bases). Germline V gene data show CDR1 as KGHSH and CDR2 as LQKENI. CDR3 length: 15 residues.

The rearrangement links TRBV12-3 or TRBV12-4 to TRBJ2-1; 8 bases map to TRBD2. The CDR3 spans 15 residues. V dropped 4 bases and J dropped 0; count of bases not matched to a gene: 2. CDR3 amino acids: CASSSREASYNEQFF. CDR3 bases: TGTGCCAGCAGTTCGCGGGAGGCCTCCTACAATGAGCAGTTCTTC.

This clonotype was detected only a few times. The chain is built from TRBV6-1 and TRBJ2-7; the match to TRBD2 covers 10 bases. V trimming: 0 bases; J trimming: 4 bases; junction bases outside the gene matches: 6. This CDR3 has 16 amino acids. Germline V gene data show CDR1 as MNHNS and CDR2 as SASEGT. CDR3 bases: TGTGCCAGCAGTGAAGCGCTGGGACTAGCGAGTTACGAGCAGTACTTC. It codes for CASSEALGLASYEQYF.

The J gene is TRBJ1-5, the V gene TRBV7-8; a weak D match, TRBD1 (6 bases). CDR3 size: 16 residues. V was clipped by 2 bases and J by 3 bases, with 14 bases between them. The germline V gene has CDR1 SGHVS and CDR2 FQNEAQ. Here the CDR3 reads CASSLLGGGNNQPQHF. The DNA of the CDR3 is TGTGCCAGCAGCTTACTAGGGGGGGGGAACAATCAGCCCCAGCATTTT.

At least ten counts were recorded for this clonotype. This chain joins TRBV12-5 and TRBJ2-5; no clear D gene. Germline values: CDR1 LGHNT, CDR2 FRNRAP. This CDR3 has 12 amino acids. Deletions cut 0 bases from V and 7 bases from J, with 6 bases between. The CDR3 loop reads CASGLVHRTQYF. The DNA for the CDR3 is TGTGCTAGTGGTTTGGTACACCGGACCCAGTACTTC.

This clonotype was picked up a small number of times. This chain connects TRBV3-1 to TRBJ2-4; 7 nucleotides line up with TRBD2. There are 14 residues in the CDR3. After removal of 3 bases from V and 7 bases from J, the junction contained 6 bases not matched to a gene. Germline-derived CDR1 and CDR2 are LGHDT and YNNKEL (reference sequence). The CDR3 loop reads CASSHLVGGNIQYF. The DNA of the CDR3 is TGTGCCAGCAGCCATCTGGTGGGAGGGAACATTCAGTACTTC.

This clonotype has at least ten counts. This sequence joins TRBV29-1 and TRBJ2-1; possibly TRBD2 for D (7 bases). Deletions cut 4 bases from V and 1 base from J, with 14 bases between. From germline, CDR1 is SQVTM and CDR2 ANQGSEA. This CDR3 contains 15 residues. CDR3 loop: CSVGGGGISYNEQFF. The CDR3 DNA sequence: TGCAGCGTTGGGGGAGGGGGGATTTCCTACAATGAGCAGTTCTTC.

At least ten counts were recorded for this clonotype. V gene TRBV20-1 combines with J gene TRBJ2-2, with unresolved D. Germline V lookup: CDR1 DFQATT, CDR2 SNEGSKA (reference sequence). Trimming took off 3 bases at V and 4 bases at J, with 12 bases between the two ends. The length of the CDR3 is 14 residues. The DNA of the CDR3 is TGCAGTGCTAGCCCCACGGTCTCCACCGGGGAGCTGTTTTTT. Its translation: CSASPTVSTGELFF.

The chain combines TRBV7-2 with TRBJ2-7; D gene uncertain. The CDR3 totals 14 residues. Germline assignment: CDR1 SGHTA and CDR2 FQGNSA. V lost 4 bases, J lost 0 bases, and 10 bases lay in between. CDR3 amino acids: CASSSHQVSYEQYF. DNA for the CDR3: TGTGCCAGCAGCTCGCATCAGGTCTCCTACGAGCAGTACTTC.

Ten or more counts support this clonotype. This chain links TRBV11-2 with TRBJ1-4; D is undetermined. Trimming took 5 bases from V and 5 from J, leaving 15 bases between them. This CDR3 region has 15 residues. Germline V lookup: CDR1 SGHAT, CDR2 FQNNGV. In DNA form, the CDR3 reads TGTGCCAGCAGCCCCCTTTGGGGTGGAAATGAAAAACTGTTTTTT. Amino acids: CASSPLWGGNEKLFF.

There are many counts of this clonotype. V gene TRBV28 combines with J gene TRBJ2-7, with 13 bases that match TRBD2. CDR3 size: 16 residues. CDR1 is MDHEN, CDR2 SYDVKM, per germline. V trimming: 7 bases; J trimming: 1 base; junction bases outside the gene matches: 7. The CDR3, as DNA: TGTGCCAGCACCATAGGGGGACTAGCGGGGTCCTACGAGCAGTACTTC. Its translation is CASTIGGLAGSYEQYF.

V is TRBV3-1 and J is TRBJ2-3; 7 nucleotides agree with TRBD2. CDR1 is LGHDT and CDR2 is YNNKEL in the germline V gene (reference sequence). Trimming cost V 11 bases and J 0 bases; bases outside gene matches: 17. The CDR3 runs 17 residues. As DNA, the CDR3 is TGTGCCTCCTGCCAGTATGCTAGCGGAACTAGCACAGATACGCAGTATTTT. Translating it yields CASCQYASGTSTDTQYF.

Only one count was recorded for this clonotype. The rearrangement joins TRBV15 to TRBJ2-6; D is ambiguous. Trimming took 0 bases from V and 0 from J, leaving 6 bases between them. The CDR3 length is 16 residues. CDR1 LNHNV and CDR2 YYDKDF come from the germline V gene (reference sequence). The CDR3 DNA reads TGTGCCACCAGCAGAGAAGACAACTCTGGGGCCAACGTCCTGACTTTC. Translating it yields CATSREDNSGANVLTF.